The 25 T cell receptor beta chains reported below all come from one sample, sequenced in a study of blood T cells in healthy people across ages. A second about 6 to 12 cycle PCR used barcoded and J-beta primers. One entry per CDR3 protein, called by TCRdb with MiXCR from the 5' RACE reads. The table lists approximately 1.5 million distinct CDR3 sequences, approximately 39% of them singletons. Source material: blood. These receptors all stem from a woman between 18 and 30 years old in good health.

Details on this clonotype: An end of the junction does not agree with germline; a read error may underlie this. The gene calls are TRBV12-3 or TRBV12-4 and TRBJ2-1, with unresolved D. This CDR3 has 12 amino acids. The CDR3 sequence: CANSSARVGQFF. The CDR3 nucleotides are TGTGCCAACAGTTCCGCTAGGGTTGGGCAGTTCTTC.

This clonotype occurred many times. This chain links TRBV12-3 or TRBV12-4 with TRBJ2-3; 7 bases map to TRBD1. The length of the CDR3 is 13 residues. Trimming removed 4 bases from V and 6 bases from J; junction bases left unmatched: 4. The CDR3 loop reads CASSSYRGDTQYF. CDR3 coding DNA: TGTGCCAGCAGTTCCTACAGGGGTGATACGCAGTATTTT.

This sequence joins TRBV4-3 and TRBJ2-3; D assignment may be TRBD1 or TRBD2 (5 bases each). V was trimmed by 1 base and J by 2 bases, leaving 13 bases between them. This CDR3 region has 16 residues. Germline lookup yields CDR1 LGHNA and CDR2 YSLEER. The CDR3 spells CASSQALGVNTDTQYF. CDR3 in DNA: TGCGCCAGCAGCCAAGCCCTGGGGGTAAACACAGATACGCAGTATTTT.

This clonotype was detected a few times. The rearrangement joins TRBV5-1 to TRBJ2-5; 14 bases align to TRBD2. J was trimmed by 3 bases and V by 0 bases; bases with no gene match: 1. Germline V gene sequence: CDR1 SGHRS, CDR2 YFSETQ. The CDR3 is 16 amino acids. CDR3 sequence: CASSLEGLAGEETQYF. The DNA for the CDR3 is TGCGCCAGCAGCTTGGAGGGACTAGCGGGAGAAGAGACCCAGTACTTC.

The CDR3 DNA is TGCTGTGGTTTTATGGACTATGGCTACACCTTC. Amino acids: CCGFMDYGYTF. This chain connects TRBV29-1 to TRBJ1-2; D is ambiguous. Per germline, CDR1 SQVTM and CDR2 ANQGSEA. This CDR3 spans 11 amino acids.

This clonotype has only a few counts. This chain connects TRBV12-3 or TRBV12-4 to TRBJ2-3; a weak D match, TRBD2 (7 bases). Trimming shortened V by 3 bases and J by 5 bases, and 15 bases separated the two germline ends. This CDR3 has 15 residues. Here the CDR3 reads CASSLGGLGEDTQYF. The CDR3 bases are TGTGCCAGCAGTTTGGGGGGGCTCGGGGAAGATACGCAGTATTTT.

There are a few counts of this clonotype. The chain has TRBV5-4 and TRBJ2-3; the match to TRBD2 covers 9 bases. The CDR3 sequence is 14 residues long. The V gene end was trimmed by 2 bases and the J gene end by 4 bases; junction bases not matched to a gene: 2. Per germline, CDR1 SGHNT and CDR2 YYREEE (reference sequence). The CDR3 here is CASSFSGSSDTQYF. The CDR3 bases are TGTGCCAGCAGCTTTAGCGGGAGTTCAGATACGCAGTATTTT.

The gene calls are TRBV4-3 and TRBJ1-2; D ambiguous. V lost 1 base, J lost 2 bases, and 11 bases lay in between. Per germline, CDR1 LGHNA and CDR2 YSLEER. The CDR3 runs 15 residues. CDR3 region: CASSQGTRVNYGYTF. In DNA, the CDR3 is TGCGCCAGCAGCCAAGGTACCCGGGTAAACTATGGCTACACCTTC.

In this sample, this clonotype turned up many times. The chain links TRBV27 to TRBJ2-5, with TRBD1 matching 7 bases. CDR3 length: 15 amino acids. V lost 8 bases, J lost 6 bases, and 15 bases stayed unmatched. The germline V gene encodes CDR1 MNHEY and CDR2 SMNVEV (reference sequence). CDR3 nucleotide sequence: TGTGCCAGCGGGGCCCCCGGACAGGATAGACAGACCCAGTACTTC. Translated, it gives CASGAPGQDRQTQYF.

The CDR3 DNA reads as TGTGCCAGCAGCGTAGTGTCTAGCGGGTACAATGAGCAGTACTTC. Protein sequence: CASSVVSSGYNEQYF. The chain has TRBV9 and TRBJ2-7, with TRBD2 matching over 8 bases. CDR1 and CDR2 (germline): SGDLS, YYNGEE. This CDR3 region has 15 residues. The trim removed 0 bases at V and 7 bases at J, leaving 9 bases unmatched.

This clonotype came up a few times. The V gene is TRBV7-8, the J gene TRBJ1-4; 12 nucleotides align to TRBD1. The germline V gene has CDR1 SGHVS and CDR2 FQNEAQ. After removal of 5 bases from V and 4 bases from J, the junction contained 8 bases not matched to a gene. The CDR3 covers 17 residues. CDR3: CASSLGQGAVFNEKLFF. In DNA, the CDR3 is TGTGCCAGCAGCCTGGGACAGGGGGCGGTCTTTAATGAAAAACTGTTTTTT.

The rearrangement uses TRBV20-1 and TRBJ1-2; possibly TRBD1 for D (6 bases). CDR3 length: 14 amino acids. Germline assignment: CDR1 DFQATT and CDR2 SNEGSKA (reference sequence). Trimming removed 2 bases from V and 1 base from J, with 11 bases in between. The CDR3 reads CSARPRTDNYGYTF. The DNA of the CDR3 is TGCAGTGCTAGACCCCGGACAGATAACTATGGCTACACCTTC.

This clonotype was seen more than once but under ten times. This sequence joins TRBV9 and TRBJ1-2, with D possibly matching TRBD1 (5 bases). CDR1 and CDR2 from the germline V gene are SGDLS and YYNGEE. The V end was cut by 0 bases, the J end by 8 bases, with 14 bases between. This CDR3 has 14 amino acids. The CDR3 sequence is CASSVASGVYGYTF. The CDR3, as DNA: TGTGCCAGCAGCGTAGCGTCGGGGGTGTACGGCTACACCTTC. Drawing the rest from reference TRBV9 and TRBJ1-2, the complete variable domain is DSGVTQTPKHLITATGQRVTLRCSPRSGDLSVYWYQQSLDQGLQFLIQYYNGEERAKGNILERFSAQQFPDLHSELNLSSLELGDSALYFCASSVASGVYGYTFGSGTRLTVV.

This clonotype has a handful of counts. This may stem from a read error, because a much larger clone lies one nucleotide away. The rearrangement uses TRBV27 and TRBJ2-7; D remains ambiguous. In germline, CDR1 is MNHEY, CDR2 SMNVEV (reference sequence). V gave up 4 bases and J gave up 6 bases, with 7 bases separating them. This CDR3 has 11 amino acids. CDR3 loop: CASSYASEQYF. DNA for the CDR3: TGTGCCAGCAGTTACGCGTCCGAGCAGTACTTC.

The gene calls are TRBV5-1 and TRBJ2-3; D remains unclear. Trimming took off 1 base at V and 1 base at J, with 7 bases between the two ends. CDR3 size: 14 residues. Germline CDR1 SGHRS, CDR2 YFSETQ. CDR3 coding DNA: TGCGCCAGCAGCTTGAGGGCTCGCACAGATACGCAGTATTTT. It specifies CASSLRARTDTQYF.

The rearrangement joins TRBV29-1 to TRBJ2-1; possibly TRBD1 or TRBD2 for D (6 bases each). V lost 4 bases to trimming and J lost 5 bases, with 18 bases between them. The CDR3 extends over 15 amino acids. CDR1 SQVTM and CDR2 ANQGSEA come from the germline V gene. CDR3 region: CSVGLVEGVDNEQFF. In DNA, the CDR3 is TGCAGCGTTGGGTTAGTGGAGGGGGTAGACAATGAGCAGTTCTTC.

The rearrangement uses TRBV5-1 and TRBJ2-7; D may be TRBD1 (5 bases). This CDR3 has 14 residues. Trimming shortened V by 7 bases and J by 2 bases, and 16 bases separated the two germline ends. Germline values: CDR1 SGHRS, CDR2 YFSETQ. In DNA, the CDR3 is TGCGCCAGCCAACAGGAGTTCCCACCCTACGAGCAGTACTTC. As protein: CASQQEFPPYEQYF.

The chain is built from TRBV25-1 and TRBJ2-7; D may be TRBD1 (5 bases). Germline V gene sequence: CDR1 MGHDK, CDR2 SYGVNS. The germline V and J ends were trimmed by 0 bases and 0 bases, with 15 bases remaining between them. This CDR3 is built from 17 residues. The CDR3 DNA is TGTGCCAGCAGTGAATATAGGGGCAGGACGAGCTCCTACGAGCAGTACTTC. Translation: CASSEYRGRTSSYEQYF.

The chain uses TRBV2 and TRBJ1-5; 9 nucleotides align to TRBD1. Germline-derived CDR1 and CDR2 are SNHLY and FYNNEI. The CDR3 has 15 amino acids. Trimming cost V 4 bases and J 3 bases; bases outside gene matches: 4. CDR3: CASSVQGAVNQPQHF. The DNA for the CDR3 is TGTGCCAGCAGTGTACAGGGGGCGGTCAATCAGCCCCAGCATTTT. The full variable domain, completed using reference TRBV2 and TRBJ1-5, is EPEVTQTPSHQVTQMGQEVILRCVPISNHLYFYWYRQILGQKVEFLVSFYNNEISEKSEIFDDQFSVERPDGSNFTLKIRSTKLEDSAMYFCASSVQGAVNQPQHFGDGTRLSIL.

The chain uses TRBV27 and TRBJ2-1, with 7 nucleotides matching TRBD2. Germline lookup yields CDR1 MNHEY and CDR2 SMNVEV (reference sequence). The CDR3 totals 16 residues. Germline trimming cut 2 bases from V and 2 bases from J; bases unmatched to any gene: 6. The CDR3: CASSLASGLTYNEQFF. CDR3 in DNA: TGTGCCAGCAGTTTAGCTAGCGGATTAACCTACAATGAGCAGTTCTTC.

The chain has TRBV25-1 and TRBJ2-7; D is perhaps TRBD2 (6 bases). Germline CDR1 reads MGHDK; CDR2 reads SYGVNS. Trimming removed 10 bases at V and 4 bases at J, with 26 bases between. The length of the CDR3 is 16 residues. CDR3: CATGRPPTPSGYEQYF. In DNA, the CDR3 is TGTGCCACCGGGAGACCGCCTACTCCATCAGGGTACGAGCAGTACTTC.

In its sample, this clonotype was seen many times. The chain uses TRBV6-1 and TRBJ2-1; either TRBD1 or TRBD2 may fit D (5 bases each). Trimming took off 7 bases at V and 8 bases at J, with 12 bases between the two ends. Germline V CDR1 and CDR2: MNHNS, SASEGT. CDR3 size: 12 residues. CDR3 region: CASKKGSYEQFF. The DNA for the CDR3 is TGTGCCAGCAAGAAGGGGAGCTATGAGCAGTTCTTC.

The V call is TRBV9, the J call TRBJ2-3; D not certain. Looked up from germline, CDR1 is SGDLS and CDR2 is YYNGEE. V lost 0 bases and J lost 1, with 6 bases in between. The CDR3 extends over 14 amino acids. CDR3 sequence (DNA): TGTGCCAGCAGCGTAGGGACCGGCACAGATACGCAGTATTTT. This gives the protein CASSVGTGTDTQYF.

This clonotype was picked up a small number of times. This chain uses TRBV5-1 with TRBJ2-7; 12 nucleotides align to TRBD2. Per the germline V gene, CDR1 is SGHRS and CDR2 is YFSETQ. The CDR3 extends over 17 amino acids. J gave up 7 bases and V 5 bases, and 16 bases lay outside the gene matches. CDR3 in amino acids: CASRSLAGGGSYNEQYF. CDR3 nucleotides: TGCGCCAGCAGATCACTAGCGGGAGGAGGGTCCTACAATGAGCAGTACTTC.

V is TRBV20-1 and J is TRBJ2-7; unclear D gene. CDR1 DFQATT and CDR2 SNEGSKA come from the germline V gene (reference sequence). V was clipped by 6 bases and J by 4 bases, with 13 bases between them. The length of the CDR3 is 12 residues. The DNA of the CDR3 is TGCAGTGCAAGCTCAGCCCTTTACGAGCAGTACTTC. Translating it yields CSASSALYEQYF.